This T cell receptor (beta chain) comes out of a study of blood T cell repertoires in COVID-19. CDR3 size: 12 residues. The V gene end was trimmed by 11 bases and the J gene end by 1 base; junction bases not matched to a gene: 0. Germline V gives CDR1 LNHDA, CDR2 SQIVND (reference sequence). Assay used: immunoSEQ multiplex PCR; TCRdb lists only in-frame clones, some missing. This sample has approximately 460,000 clones, with 75% to 90% found just once. The sequencing sample was made of peripheral blood. V gene TRBV19 combines with J gene TRBJ2-2, with 8 bases lining up with TRBD1. The clonotype was recovered from a man aged 18 to 30 with COVID-19, enrolled during active disease. The CDR3 spells CAGQGNTGELFF. As DNA, the CDR3 is TGTGCCGGACAGGGGAACACCGGGGAGCTGTTTTTT.